This T cell receptor (beta chain) appears in the sequencing data of a study of CD8+ T cells in alopecia areata. This clone is a singleton in its sample. Its antigen is not identified. Sequencing relied on a cDNA template that was reverse transcribed from extracted RNA. The data were produced by immunoSEQ multiplex PCR, yet TCRdb's version contains in-frame clones alone and is incomplete. The sample consists of fewer than 200,000 clones, roughly 66% of them appearing once. General study points: Scalp samples also yield sequences of resident alphabeta T cells from normal skin.

Germline CDR1 SGHTA, CDR2 FQGNSA. This CDR3 is 13 amino acids long. Trimming shortened V by 4 bases and J by 4 bases, and 11 bases separated the two germline ends. The TCR was taken from a human donor with alopecia areata. This sample comprised CD8+ T cells sorted from blood, obtained at week 0. The V and J genes are TRBV7-2 and TRBJ2-7; TRBD1 might be the D (6 bases). The CDR3 region has the DNA TGTGCCAGCAGCTCACAAGGACAGTACGAGCAGTACTTC. This gives the protein CASSSQGQYEQYF.